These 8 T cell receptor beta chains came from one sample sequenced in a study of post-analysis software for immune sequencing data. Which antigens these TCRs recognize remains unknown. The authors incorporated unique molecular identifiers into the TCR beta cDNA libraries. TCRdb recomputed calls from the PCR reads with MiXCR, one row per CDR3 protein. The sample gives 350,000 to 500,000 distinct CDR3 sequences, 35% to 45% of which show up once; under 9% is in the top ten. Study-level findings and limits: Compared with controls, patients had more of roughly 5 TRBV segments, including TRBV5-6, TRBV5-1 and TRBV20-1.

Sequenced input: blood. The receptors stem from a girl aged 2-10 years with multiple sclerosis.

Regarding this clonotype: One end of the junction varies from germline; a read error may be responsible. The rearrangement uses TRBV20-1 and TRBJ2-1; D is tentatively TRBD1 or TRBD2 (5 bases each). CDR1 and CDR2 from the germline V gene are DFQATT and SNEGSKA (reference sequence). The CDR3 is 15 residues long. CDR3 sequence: CSARVGGRTYNEQFF. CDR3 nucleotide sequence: TGCAGCGCTAGAGTTGGGGGTAGGACCTACAATGAGCAGTTCTTC.

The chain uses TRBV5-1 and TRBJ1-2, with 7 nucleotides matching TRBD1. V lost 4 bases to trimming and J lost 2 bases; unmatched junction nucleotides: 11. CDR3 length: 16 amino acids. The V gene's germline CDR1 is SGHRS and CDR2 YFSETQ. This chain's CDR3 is CASSPDRALSNYGYTF. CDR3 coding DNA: TGCGCCAGCAGCCCAGACAGGGCTCTTTCCAACTATGGCTACACCTTC.

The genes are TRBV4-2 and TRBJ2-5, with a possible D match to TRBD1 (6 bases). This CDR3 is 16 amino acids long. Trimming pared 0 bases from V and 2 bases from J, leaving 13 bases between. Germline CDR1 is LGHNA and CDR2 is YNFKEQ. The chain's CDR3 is CASSQDREGGQETQYF. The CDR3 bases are TGTGCCAGCAGCCAAGATAGGGAAGGGGGACAAGAGACCCAGTACTTC.

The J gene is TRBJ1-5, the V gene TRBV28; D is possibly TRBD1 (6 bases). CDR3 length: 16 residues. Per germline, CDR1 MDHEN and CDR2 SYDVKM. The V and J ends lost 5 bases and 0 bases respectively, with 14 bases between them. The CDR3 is CASSLLTGYSNQPQHF. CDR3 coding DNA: TGTGCCAGCAGTCTCCTGACAGGTTATAGCAATCAGCCCCAGCATTTT.

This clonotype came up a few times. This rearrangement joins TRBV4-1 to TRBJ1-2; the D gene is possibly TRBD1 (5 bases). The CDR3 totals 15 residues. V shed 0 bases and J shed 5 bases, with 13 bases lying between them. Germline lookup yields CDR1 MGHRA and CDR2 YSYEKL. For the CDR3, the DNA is TGCGCCAGCAGCCAAGAACGGTCGACAGCGTATGGCTACACCTTC. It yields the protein CASSQERSTAYGYTF.

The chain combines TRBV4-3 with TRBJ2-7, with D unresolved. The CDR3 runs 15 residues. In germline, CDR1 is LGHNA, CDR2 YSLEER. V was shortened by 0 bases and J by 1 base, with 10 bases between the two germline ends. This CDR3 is CASSQDNVLSYEQYF. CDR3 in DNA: TGCGCCAGCAGCCAAGATAACGTCTTATCCTACGAGCAGTACTTC.

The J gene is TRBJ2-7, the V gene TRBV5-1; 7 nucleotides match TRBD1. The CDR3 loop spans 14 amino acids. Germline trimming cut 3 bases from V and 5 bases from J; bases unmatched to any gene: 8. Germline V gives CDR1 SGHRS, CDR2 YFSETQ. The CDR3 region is CASSSNDRVNEQYF. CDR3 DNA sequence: TGCGCCAGCAGCTCGAACGACAGGGTCAACGAGCAGTACTTC.

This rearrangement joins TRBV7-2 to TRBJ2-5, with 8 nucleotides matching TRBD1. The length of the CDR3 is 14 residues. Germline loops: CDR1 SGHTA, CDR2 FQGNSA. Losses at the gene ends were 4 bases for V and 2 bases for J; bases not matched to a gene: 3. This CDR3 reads CASSSTGAQETQYF. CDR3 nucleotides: TGTGCCAGCAGCTCGACAGGGGCACAAGAGACCCAGTACTTC.